The TCR beta chain under discussion was sequenced for a study of CD8 T cells in ankylosing spondylitis. Overall study findings and caveats: The study identified a TCR beta motif of several highly homologous variants that appeared characteristic of ankylosing spondylitis blood. From matched ankylosing spondylitis synovial fluid, disease-linked clones were reportedly recovered at significantly enriched levels.

J gave up 8 bases and V 4 bases, and 6 bases lay outside the gene matches. Germline-derived CDR1 and CDR2 are LGHDT and YNNKEL (reference sequence). This CDR3 has 14 amino acids. Quantitative 5'-RACE with molecular barcodes generated TCR beta libraries. TCRdb passed the 5' RACE reads through MiXCR, listing each CDR3 protein once. Among about 500,000 distinct CDR3 sequences listed, about 12% were seen once. This clonotype occurred many times. What it binds is unknown. The V and J genes are TRBV3-1 and TRBJ2-1; 9 nucleotides line up with TRBD1. The sequence derives from a male donor with ankylosing spondylitis. The specimen was blood, either unsorted or a sorted T cell fraction (not recorded which). Written as DNA, the CDR3 is TGTGCCAGCAGCCTGACAGGGGGGGGCGATGAGCAGTTCTTC. Residues: CASSLTGGGDEQFF.